These T cell receptor beta chains were read from a single sample in a study of long-term antiretroviral therapy in people with HIV. Only in-frame clones appear in the TCRdb table, and some are missing; sequencing was by immunoSEQ multiplex PCR. The sample yields about 30,000 clones, around 83% seen once. This material consisted of unsorted PBMCs, taken roughly 2.9 years before starting antiretroviral therapy. These TCRs come from a woman in her twenties or thirties with HIV. CDR3s leave out the opening cysteine and the closing phenylalanine or tryptophan. Clone size, where shown, is once, few, many, or a class for clones that have expanded.

CDR3 protein: ASRLTITDTQY; V gene: TRBV6-1; J gene: TRBJ2-3; clone size: .
CDR3 protein: ASSHLAEKLF; V gene: TRBV11-2; J gene: TRBJ1-4; clone size: .
CDR3 protein: ASSPFGGAQPQH; V gene: TRBV7-9; J gene: TRBJ1-5; clone size: .
CDR3 protein: AWNWLGTGELF; V gene: TRBV30; J gene: TRBJ2-2; clone size: .
CDR3 protein: ANNQGTGELF; V gene: TRBV10-3; J gene: TRBJ2-2; clone size: once
CDR3 protein: ASSKGWGLAGQETQY; V gene: TRBV7-7; J gene: TRBJ2-5; clone size: .
CDR3 protein: ASTRRGSTNTEAF; V gene: TRBV19; J gene: TRBJ1-1; clone size: medium-sized
CDR3 protein: ASSIGQGIQPQH; V gene: TRBV19; J gene: TRBJ1-5; clone size: .
CDR3 protein: ASSLDARDGQPQH; V gene: TRBV5-5; J gene: TRBJ1-5; clone size: few
CDR3 protein: ASSVGQMSTGELF; V gene: TRBV9; J gene: TRBJ2-2; clone size: .
CDR3 protein: ASSEGERETQY; V gene: TRBV6-1; J gene: TRBJ2-5; clone size: once